This TCR beta chain was sequenced for a study of blood T cell repertoires in COVID-19 (dated by TCRdb to between 2020 and 2021). Background for the entire study: Samples from collaborators originated in the United States, Italy and Spain and spanned both the acute and convalescent phases of COVID-19. The material from the prospective study consisted of cDNA or gDNA derived from T cells, B-cell-depleted T cells, or PBMCs. The dataset comprised deeply sampled blood TCRbeta repertoires from subjects exposed to, actively infected with, or recovered from COVID-19. A freely available public database, intended as a resource for researchers studying the immune response to SARS-CoV-2, is where the repertoires were released. Samples came from the ongoing ImmuneRACE study (first 160 participants) plus 1,254 subjects from 6 global collaborators. Sample metadata almost always included a de-identified subject ID, COVID-19 status, age in years and sex. HLA class I and class II types, where available, came from metadata supplied by the sample provider rather than from assay-based typing.

A second Seattle source provided samples from volunteer blood donors who had recovered from COVID-19. Collaborating institutions collected whole blood in K2EDTA tubes following their own protocols. Collaborator samples were shipped for TCRbeta analysis as frozen whole blood, isolated PBMCs, or DNA extracted from either sample type. About this clone: Which antigen it targets is not known. No clone much larger than this one lies a single base away; base qualities are absent.

Overall study outcomes, separate from this receptor: The amount of clinical and demographic metadata varied by source and participant and was provided uncurated.

TCRbeta CDR3 regions were amplified from genomic DNA using the immunoSEQ Assay, a bias-controlled multiplex PCR. The paper's processing steps were these. The number of nucleated cells in each sample was estimated from the amplification of reference gene primers within the assay. Sequence reads were collapsed and filtered to measure the absolute abundance of every unique TCRbeta CDR3 rearrangement. For each sample, productive Simpson clonality was calculated as the square root of Simpson's diversity index across productive rearrangements. As stored in TCRdb, this immuneACCESS dataset retains in-frame rearrangements with V and J assigned. A fraction of the clones does not appear; measured against another copy, unresolved V genes explain less than half of the discrepancy, and the remainder lacks a known reason. V and J calls and clone size are copied from that table; D and trimming were computed from the DNA. The sample table records under 250,000 clones; 84% of these occur just once. Less than 2% of the sample comes from the top ten.

CDR1 SEHNR and CDR2 FQNEAQ were looked up in the germline V gene (reference sequence). Trimming leaves V shorter by 5 bases and J shorter by 4 bases, with the junction holding 11 bases beyond the gene matches. The CDR3 spans 16 residues, from the cysteine through the phenylalanine. This entry keeps only the CDR3 DNA: 48 bases, framed from base 1. The origin of this receptor is a woman between 40 and 50 years old who had recovered from COVID-19. The chain uses TRBV7-9 and TRBJ1-1; 9 central bases correspond to TRBD1. The sample comprised peripheral blood. The CDR3 region reads CASSQRQGGDSTEAFF. The sequenced DNA: TGTGCCAGCAGCCAGCGACAGGGGGGAGACAGCACTGAAGCTTTCTTT.